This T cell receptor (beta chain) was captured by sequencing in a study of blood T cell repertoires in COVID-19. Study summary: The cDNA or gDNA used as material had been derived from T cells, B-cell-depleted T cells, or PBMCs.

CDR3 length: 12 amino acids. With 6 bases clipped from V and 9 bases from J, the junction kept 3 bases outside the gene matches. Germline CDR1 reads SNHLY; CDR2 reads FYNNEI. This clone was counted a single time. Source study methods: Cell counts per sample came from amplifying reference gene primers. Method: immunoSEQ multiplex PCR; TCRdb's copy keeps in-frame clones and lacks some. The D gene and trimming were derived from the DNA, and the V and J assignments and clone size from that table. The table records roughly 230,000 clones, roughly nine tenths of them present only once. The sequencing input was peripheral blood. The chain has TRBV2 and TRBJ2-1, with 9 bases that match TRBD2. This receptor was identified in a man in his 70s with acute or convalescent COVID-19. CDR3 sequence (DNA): TGTGCCAGCAGCGGGACTAGCCGTGAGCAGTTCTTC. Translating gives CASSGTSREQFF.